The present T cell receptor beta chain was sequenced within a study of OX40 agonist ivuxolimab in advanced cancers. Looking at the study overall: Dose-escalation patients were diagnosed with hepatocellular carcinoma, melanoma, renal cell cancer or head and neck cancer. Prior anti-PD-1, anti-PD-L1 or anti-CTLA-4 therapy did not bar entry, and around 39% had some. Study outcomes and limitations: The authors did not determine the antigen specificity of the expanded peripheral T cells.

This table comes from immunoSEQ multiplex PCR, and its TCRdb copy is limited to in-frame clones, with some not included. Among 65,000 to 90,000 clones listed, 82% were seen once. Unmatched junction bases numbered 6, after V lost 4 bases and J lost 4 bases. The germline V gene has CDR1 SGHTA and CDR2 FQGNSA. The CDR3 consists of 14 residues. A word on this clone: Its antigen remains unknown.

The receptor's source is an adult with an advanced solid tumor such as melanoma, head and neck, liver or kidney cancer. The sample in question was CD4+ or CD8+ T cells sorted from blood, obtained in a trial of the OX40 agonist ivuxolimab. The chain uses TRBV7-2 and TRBJ2-5, with 7 bases lining up with TRBD1. CDR3 sequence reads: CASSYDRARETQYF. Here the CDR3 DNA reads TGTGCCAGCAGCTACGACAGGGCAAGAGAGACCCAGTACTTC. Based on the CDR3 plus reference TRBV7-2 and TRBJ2-5, the full variable domain is GAGVSQSPSNKVTEKGKDVELRCDPISGHTALYWYRQSLGQGLEFLIYFQGNSAPDKSGLPSDRFSAERTGGSVSTLTIQRTQQEDSAVYLCASSYDRARETQYFGPGTRLLVL.